This paragraph reports one T cell receptor (beta chain). Per the germline V gene, CDR1 is SGHVS and CDR2 is FQNEAQ. The V end was cut by 1 base, the J end by 2 bases, with 12 bases between. The CDR3 covers 15 residues. The data are from a study of breast tumors, draining lymph nodes, adjacent tissues. One entry per CDR3 protein results from TCRdb running MiXCR on the multiplex PCR reads. In the table there are approximately 11,000 distinct CDR3 sequences, about 53% of which are singletons. The sequencing sample was made of breast tumor tissue. This receptor was obtained from a female donor with breast cancer. Some clones in this sample may be carry-over from other donors' samples. The chain has TRBV7-8 and TRBJ2-7; D gene ambiguous. As DNA, the CDR3 is TGTGCCAGCAGCTTAGTGGCTGGAGAGACCTACGAGCAGTACTTC. This encodes CASSLVAGETYEQYF.